The clone carrying this T cell receptor beta chain occurred once. Antigen specificity is unknown. This sample was included in a study of circulating tumor DNA in untreated peripheral T-cell lymphoma. Tumor tissue was collected at baseline, before treatment began. Notes on the study in general: Tumor-specific clonotypes: identified in approximately 73% of patients, about 84% of baseline tissues.

The CDR3 is made up of 14 amino acids. Germline V CDR1 and CDR2: MNHGY, SAAAGT. Trimming removed 7 bases at V and 2 bases at J, with 15 bases between. Using immunoSEQ multiplex PCR, the repertoire was profiled, and TCRdb retains in-frame clones only, with some absent. The repertoire holds just under 1,100 clones, with 80% as singletons. The origin of this receptor is a human donor with peripheral T-cell lymphoma. The sequencing input was tumor tissue. V and J are TRBV6-8 and TRBJ2-7; D call uncertain. CDR3 sequence (DNA): TGTGCCAGCATGATGGACGGAGATCCCTACGAGCAGTACTTC. Protein product: CASMMDGDPYEQYF.